This T cell receptor beta chain was sequenced during a study of blood T cell repertoires in COVID-19. Repertoires were generated with immunoSEQ multiplex PCR, while TCRdb's copy carries only in-frame clones and drops some. There are about 240,000 clones in the sample; 70% to 90% occur only once, and more than 6.5% lies in the top ten. Trimming removed 7 bases from V and 0 bases from J; junction bases left unmatched: 3. The length of the CDR3 is 13 residues. Germline V gives CDR1 SGHRS, CDR2 YFSETQ. The sample was peripheral blood. The sequence was obtained from a woman in her 70s with active or convalescent COVID-19. The chain uses TRBV5-1 and TRBJ2-7; 8 nucleotides line up with TRBD1. CDR3 loop: CASGTGPSYEQYF. CDR3 nucleotides: TGCGCCAGCGGGACAGGTCCCTCCTACGAGCAGTACTTC.